The rows below give T cell receptor beta chains drawn from one sample of a study of blood T cell repertoires in COVID-19. Produced via immunoSEQ multiplex PCR; TCRdb's table is partial and in-frame only. The sample has about 160,000 clones; more than 90% are singletons. Sequencing was performed on peripheral blood. These receptor sequences come from a man in his fifties with acute or convalescent COVID-19. CDR3s include the opening cysteine and the closing phenylalanine or tryptophan. Fields, in order: V gene, CDR3 length, D gene, clone size, J gene, CDR3 DNA, CDR3 protein. D genes are given only for firm matches. Size is omitted from some rows. Given values are once, few, many or a class for expanded clones.

>TRBV9|15|-|-|TRBJ1-2
TGTGCCAGCAGCCCCCAGACATATGCTAACTATGGCTACACCTTC
CASSPQTYANYGYTF
>TRBV4-3|16|-|few|TRBJ1-3
TGCGCCAGCAGCCAAGATTCAGGCATCTCTGGAAACACCATATATTTT
CASSQDSGISGNTIYF
>TRBV30|13|-|-|TRBJ1-2
TGTGCCTGGAGTGTACTCATAAACTATGGCTACACCTTC
CAWSVLINYGYTF
>TRBV28|15|-|-|TRBJ1-3
TGTGCCAGCAGTTTGGGGGGGCGCATAGGAAACACCATATATTTT
CASSLGGRIGNTIYF
>TRBV30|11|-|-|TRBJ1-2
TGTGCCTGGGATACAGGGCGCCGCGACACCTTC
CAWDTGRRDTF
>TRBV28|13|-|-|TRBJ1-2
TGTGCCTCGAGTGGGCAGCCCGCTTATGGCTACACCTTC
CASSGQPAYGYTF
>TRBV7-9|16|TRBD1|-|TRBJ1-6
TGTGCCAGCAGACTAGAGGGGGGACAGGGTAATTCACCCCTCCACTTT
CASRLEGGQGNSPLHF
>TRBV21-1|16|-|-|TRBJ2-2
TGTGCCAGCAGCAGCCAGGGGGCGGAGGACACCGGGGAGCTGTTTTTT
CASSSQGAEDTGELFF
>TRBV4-3|16|-|-|TRBJ2-2
TGCGCCAGCAGCCAGGGATCACTTGGGAGTCACGGGGAGCTGTTTTTT
CASSQGSLGSHGELFF
>TRBV11-2|14|-|-|TRBJ1-2
TGTGCCAGCAGCTTAGTTGCAGGCCCTTCGGGCTACACCTTC
CASSLVAGPSGYTF
>TRBV2|14|-|once|TRBJ2-2
TGTGCCAGCAGAAGAAGCGAAAACACCGGGGAGCTGTTTTTT
CASRRSENTGELFF
>TRBV10-1|11|-|once|TRBJ1-5
TGCGCCAGCCGACTCAATCAGCCCCAGCATTTT
CASRLNQPQHF
>TRBV19|17|-|-|TRBJ1-5
TGTGCCAGTAGTCCCGTCATGGGGCGTCATAGCAATCAGCCCCAGCATTTT
CASSPVMGRHSNQPQHF
>TRBV9|14|-|-|TRBJ1-1
TGTGCCAGCAGCCCAAAGACAGTAAACACTGAAGCTTTCTTT
CASSPKTVNTEAFF
>TRBV7-2|15|TRBD2|-|TRBJ2-3
TGTGCCAGCAGCGGACGGACTAGCGGCACAGATACGCAGTATTTT
CASSGRTSGTDTQYF
>TRBV28|14|TRBD1|-|TRBJ1-4
TGTGCCAGCAGTATCCGACAGGGAGATGAAAAACTGTTTTTT
CASSIRQGDEKLFF
>TRBV3-1/TRBV3-2|15|TRBD1|-|TRBJ1-4
TGTGCCAGCAGCCAAGATATGTCAGGGGGTGAAAAACTGTTTTTT
CASSQDMSGGEKLFF
>TRBV9|17|-|-|TRBJ1-6
TGTGCCAGCAGCCTACGACAGTGGAGCTCCTATAATTCACCCCTCCACTTT
CASSLRQWSSYNSPLHF
>TRBV19|14|-|-|TRBJ1-2
TGTGCCAGTAGTATAGAGGCAGGTCGTTATGGCTACACCTTC
CASSIEAGRYGYTF
>TRBV7-9|13|-|-|TRBJ1-4
TGTGCCAGCACTGGCCAGAATGATGAAAAACTGTTTTTT
CASTGQNDEKLFF
>TRBV19|11|-|-|TRBJ2-4
TGTGCCAGTAGGGGGGGAAACATTCAGTACTTC
CASRGGNIQYF
>TRBV5-6|16|-|-|TRBJ2-5
TGTGCCAGCAGCTTAACGGACTACCCCATCCAAGAGACCCAGTACTTC
CASSLTDYPIQETQYF
>TRBV7-9|16|TRBD2|-|TRBJ2-3
TGTGCCAGCAGCCCGGGACTAGCGTCTGTCCTAGATACGCAGTATTTT
CASSPGLASVLDTQYF
>TRBV6-6|14|-|-|TRBJ1-4
TGTGCCAGCAGTAGGGCGGGGGATAATGAAAAACTGTTTTTT
CASSRAGDNEKLFF
>TRBV6-5|15|-|-|TRBJ2-6
TGTGCCAGCATAAAGAGTGAGTCTGGGGCCAACGTCCTGACTTTC
CASIKSESGANVLTF
>TRBV3-1/TRBV3-2|14|-|-|TRBJ1-6
TGTGCCAGCAGCCAAGACGTCAGAAATTCACCCCTCCACTTT
CASSQDVRNSPLHF
>TRBV7-9|13|TRBD2|-|TRBJ2-7
TGTGCCAGCACCAGCGGGGATTCCTACGAGCAGTACTTC
CASTSGDSYEQYF
>TRBV2|12|-|-|TRBJ1-1
TGTGCCAGCAGCGTTGACAGAACTGAAGCTTTCTTT
CASSVDRTEAFF
>TRBV5-1|15|TRBD1|-|TRBJ1-2
TGCGCCAGCAGCTCGGACAGGGGGCGCGACTATGGCTACACCTTC
CASSSDRGRDYGYTF
>TRBV19|11|-|-|TRBJ2-1
TGTGCCAGTAGTATCAGGAATGAGCAGTTCTTC
CASSIRNEQFF
>TRBV30|14|-|-|TRBJ2-3
TGTGCCTGGAGTATAAACCACAACACAGATACGCAGTATTTT
CAWSINHNTDTQYF
>TRBV10-3|12|-|-|TRBJ2-7
TGTGCCATCAGTAAACAGCCCTACGAGCAGTACTTC
CAISKQPYEQYF
>TRBV27|15|-|-|TRBJ2-7
TGTGCCAGCAGCCAAATCCCTCTAAAAACCTACGAGCAGTACTTC
CASSQIPLKTYEQYF
>TRBV27|15|-|-|TRBJ2-7
TGTGCCAGCAGTTTTGTAGCGGACCTATCCTACGAGCAGTACTTC
CASSFVADLSYEQYF
>TRBV5-1|13|-|once|TRBJ2-5
TGCGCCAGCAGCTTGGGGACACAAGAGACCCAGTACTTC
CASSLGTQETQYF
>TRBV19|17|TRBD1|-|TRBJ1-1
TGTGCCAGTAGTGTACAGGGGGCCTCCGGACCGAACACTGAAGCTTTCTTT
CASSVQGASGPNTEAFF
>TRBV6-5|13|-|-|TRBJ1-5
TGTGCCAGCGGGCAGGGGTCGGGTCAGCCCCAGCATTTT
CASGQGSGQPQHF
>TRBV7-8|13|-|-|TRBJ1-1
TGTGCCAGCAGCCGAGCGCGGAACACTGAAGCTTTCTTT
CASSRARNTEAFF
>TRBV5-1|16|TRBD1|-|TRBJ1-6
TGCGCCAGCAGTTCCGAGACAGGGACAGATAATTCACCCCTCCACTTT
CASSSETGTDNSPLHF
>TRBV24-1|15|TRBD1|once|TRBJ2-3
TGTGCCACCAGTGAACCCGGGACAGGGGCAGATACGCAGTATTTT
CATSEPGTGADTQYF
>TRBV7-3|14|TRBD2|-|TRBJ2-2
TGTGCCAGCAGCCCGACTAGCGTCCCCGGGGAGCTGTTTTTT
CASSPTSVPGELFF
>TRBV7-6|19|TRBD2|-|TRBJ2-2
TGTGCCAGCAGCCCCGGACTAGCGGGGGGCCTTGCGAACACCGGGGAGCTGTTTTTT
CASSPGLAGGLANTGELFF
>TRBV7-9|14|TRBD1|-|TRBJ1-1
TGTGCCAGCAGCATCGGGACAGGGGAGACTGAAGCTTTCTTT
CASSIGTGETEAFF
>TRBV5-6|14|TRBD1|few|TRBJ2-7
TGTGCCAGCAGCCCACGGACAGGGATTTACGAGCAGTACTTC
CASSPRTGIYEQYF
>TRBV12-3/TRBV12-4|13|-|-|TRBJ1-2
TGTGCCAGCAGTTTCAGGCAGGGGAGCGGCTACACCTTC
CASSFRQGSGYTF
>TRBV10-3|13|-|-|TRBJ2-7
TGTGCCATCAGCCCCGGCGCCTGGGCCGAGCAGTACTTC
CAISPGAWAEQYF
>TRBV7-2|14|-|-|TRBJ1-1
TGTGCCAGCAGCTTAGGGGACTGGGGCGCTGAAGCTTTCTTT
CASSLGDWGAEAFF
>TRBV7-2|15|TRBD1|-|TRBJ2-3
TGTGCCAGCAGCTTATGGGGACAGGGGACAGATACGCAGTATTTT
CASSLWGQGTDTQYF
>TRBV6-1|15|-|-|TRBJ2-1
TGTGCCAGCAGTAAACAGGGAGTGGGTAGCAATGAGCAGTTCTTC
CASSKQGVGSNEQFF
>TRBV2|13|TRBD1|-|TRBJ2-7
TGTGCCAGCAGGACCGGGACAGTGGGGGAGCAGTACTTC
CASRTGTVGEQYF
>TRBV7-2|16|TRBD1|-|TRBJ2-4
TGTGCCAGCAGCAGACCGGGACAGGGCGGGCAAAACATTCAGTACTTC
CASSRPGQGGQNIQYF
>TRBV5-1|15|TRBD2|-|TRBJ2-1
TGCGCCAGCAGCTTACTAGCGGGAGCCAACAATGAGCAGTTCTTC
CASSLLAGANNEQFF
>TRBV11-2|14|-|-|TRBJ1-3
TGTGCCAGCAGCCTCGGGAGTCCTGGAAACACCATATATTTT
CASSLGSPGNTIYF
>TRBV5-1|15|TRBD2|-|TRBJ2-1
TGCGCCAGCACCGGTCCCGGGACTAGATCCAGTGAGCAGTTCTTC
CASTGPGTRSSEQFF
>TRBV18|17|TRBD2|-|TRBJ2-3
TGTGCCAGCTCACCGCGAGGGCTAGCGGGGGGCACAGATACGCAGTATTTT
CASSPRGLAGGTDTQYF
>TRBV19|18|TRBD2|-|TRBJ2-3
TGTGCCAGTAGTATTTCTAGCGGGGGCCCAACTAGCACAGATACGCAGTATTTT
CASSISSGGPTSTDTQYF
>TRBV19|14|-|-|TRBJ2-3
TGTGCCACTCAGGCACGGCCCAGCACAGATACGCAGTATTTT
CATQARPSTDTQYF